This T cell receptor beta chain emerged from a study of a mutant IDH1 vaccine in newly diagnosed glioma. Study-wide results and caveats: Across multiple MHC alleles, almost 95% of patients had vaccine-induced responses.

The time point is: baseline, week 1 (first vaccination visit). Stated treatment: pre-vaccination baseline after standard-of-care therapy. As for this clone: The antigen remains undetermined.

This CDR3 has 15 amino acids. After removal of 3 bases from V and 3 bases from J, the junction contained 4 bases not matched to a gene. Germline V gene lookup returns CDR1 LNHDA and CDR2 SQIVND (reference sequence). TCRdb's copy holds only in-frame clones and misses some; the assay was immunoSEQ multiplex PCR. The table lists 30,000 to 35,000 clones, around nine tenths of them singletons. The sample consisted of PBMCs, taken from a glioma patient treated with radiotherapy, temozolomide or both. The TCR comes from a woman in her forties with glioma. The rearrangement uses TRBV19 and TRBJ2-3; 9 nucleotides line up with TRBD1. CDR3 nucleotides: TGTGCCAGTAGTATGGGACAGGGTTTGACAGATACGCAGTATTTT. It yields the protein CASSMGQGLTDTQYF.